This is a list of T cell receptor beta chains from one sample in a study of beta chain features in type 1 diabetes. The data were produced by immunoSEQ multiplex PCR, yet TCRdb's version contains in-frame clones alone and is incomplete. The sample lists 680,000 or so clones, roughly 12% occurring once. Sequenced: naive CD4+ T cells from blood. These receptors were taken from a man aged 18 to 29 with type 1 diabetes. Each CDR3 is given with its conserved first and last residue. The order of the fields is D gene, J gene, clone size, V gene, CDR3 protein, CDR3 DNA. D genes are given only for firm matches. Rows give clone size only sometimes, using once, few, many, or a class for an expanded clone.

TRBD1 | TRBJ2-7 | . | TRBV6-5 | CASSYWDRGVSEQYF | TGTGCCAGCAGTTACTGGGACAGGGGGGTTTCCGAGCAGTACTTC
TRBD1 | TRBJ1-2 | . | TRBV29-1 | CSVETLDRAGGYTF | TGCAGCGTTGAGACCCTTGACAGGGCGGGTGGCTACACCTTC
. | TRBJ2-7 | . | TRBV28 | CASSFSLSGYEQYF | TGTGCCAGCAGTTTTTCACTCTCCGGTTACGAGCAGTACTTC
TRBD1 | TRBJ2-3 | . | TRBV5-4 | CASSAAGTGGFDTQYF | TGTGCCAGCAGCGCCGCCGGGACAGGGGGGTTTGATACGCAGTATTTT
TRBD1 | TRBJ2-1 | . | TRBV6-1 | CASSSGTDNEQFF | TGTGCCAGCAGTTCCGGGACAGACAATGAGCAGTTCTTC
. | TRBJ2-2 | . | TRBV5-4 | CASSLGPGQGELFF | TGTGCCAGCAGCTTGGGGCCCGGACAGGGGGAGCTGTTTTTT
. | TRBJ1-2 | . | TRBV30 | CARSGSYGYTF | TGTGCACGCTCGGGGAGCTATGGCTACACCTTC
. | TRBJ2-1 | few | TRBV7-3 | CASSLRSGQRGISYNEQFF | TGTGCCAGCAGCTTAAGGTCGGGACAGCGGGGCATCTCCTACAATGAGCAGTTCTTC
. | TRBJ2-7 | few | TRBV20-1 | CSAKRDAQYF | TGCAGTGCCAAGAGAGATGCGCAGTACTTC
. | TRBJ2-1 | few | TRBV29-1 | CSVGTANEQFF | TGCAGCGTGGGGACGGCCAATGAGCAGTTCTTC
. | TRBJ1-2 | . | TRBV6-6 | CASSYSSGGTWGYTF | TGTGCCAGCAGTTACTCGAGTGGGGGCACTTGGGGCTACACCTTC
. | TRBJ1-6 | . | TRBV25-1 | CASTGTGNSPLHF | TGTGCCAGTACCGGGACGGGTAATTCACCCCTCCACTTT
. | TRBJ2-7 | . | TRBV19 | CATTDSSYEQYF | TGTGCCACGACGGACAGCTCCTACGAGCAGTACTTC
. | TRBJ2-2 | . | TRBV5-1 | CASREGTGELFF | TGCGCCAGCAGGGAGGGGACCGGGGAGCTGTTTTTT
. | TRBJ2-1 | . | TRBV7-3 | CASSPSDSNNEQFF | TGTGCCAGCAGCCCCTCGGACAGCAACAATGAGCAGTTCTTC
. | TRBJ2-7 | . | TRBV28 | CASSPQRGPRYEQYF | TGTGCCAGCAGCCCCCAGAGGGGACCTCGCTACGAGCAGTACTTC
TRBD1 | TRBJ1-1 | . | TRBV14 | CASSQVAGGYTEAFF | TGTGCCAGCAGCCAAGTAGCAGGGGGCTACACTGAAGCTTTCTTT
. | TRBJ1-2 | few | TRBV28 | CASSLAGGSYGYTF | TGTGCCAGCAGTTTGGCGGGGGGAAGCTATGGCTACACCTTC
. | TRBJ2-5 | few | TRBV6-1 | CASSEMGQETQYF | TGTGCCAGCAGTGAAATGGGTCAAGAGACCCAGTACTTC
. | TRBJ2-3 | few | TRBV29-1 | CSDAGSADTQYF | TGCAGCGATGCCGGGAGTGCAGATACGCAGTATTTT
TRBD1 | TRBJ2-5 | many | TRBV14 | CASSPTTGAQETQYF | TGTGCCAGCAGCCCGACGACAGGGGCTCAAGAGACCCAGTACTTC
. | TRBJ2-1 | few | TRBV5-4 | CASSLNRQWDNEQFF | TGTGCCAGCAGCTTGAACAGGCAGTGGGACAATGAGCAGTTCTTC
. | TRBJ2-3 | few | TRBV5-4 | CASSPKDRTQYF | TGTGCCAGCAGCCCAAAGGATCGGACGCAGTATTTT
. | TRBJ2-7 | few | TRBV7-9 | CASSLAQSSSYEQYF | TGTGCCAGCAGCTTAGCTCAGTCAAGCTCCTACGAGCAGTACTTC
. | TRBJ2-3 | few | TRBV7-9 | CASSLGESPGGTDTQYF | TGTGCCAGCAGCTTAGGCGAGTCCCCAGGTGGCACAGATACGCAGTATTTT
. | TRBJ1-2 | . | TRBV14 | CASSHQDTYGYTF | TGTGCCAGCAGCCATCAGGACACCTATGGCTACACCTTC
. | TRBJ2-3 | few | TRBV5-6 | CASSLRGSVQDTQYF | TGTGCCAGCAGCTTGCGCGGTAGCGTGCAGGATACGCAGTATTTT
. | TRBJ1-6 | . | TRBV7-9 | CASSPGPGPYNSPLHF | TGTGCCAGCAGCCCCGGGCCAGGGCCGTATAATTCACCCCTCCACTTT
TRBD2 | TRBJ2-5 | . | TRBV14 | CASSRREATQYF | TGTGCCAGCAGCCGGCGGGAGGCGACCCAGTACTTC
TRBD1 | TRBJ1-2 | once | TRBV5-1 | CASSSSWDRDYGYTF | TGCGCCAGCAGCTCATCCTGGGACAGGGACTATGGCTACACCTTC
. | TRBJ2-1 | few | TRBV10-3 | CAISEGDYNEQFF | TGTGCCATCAGTGAGGGGGATTACAATGAGCAGTTCTTC
. | TRBJ1-1 | . | TRBV4-1 | CASSQEQQNTEAFF | TGCGCCAGCAGCCAAGAACAACAGAACACTGAAGCTTTCTTT
. | TRBJ2-6 | . | TRBV10-3 | CASGPGFSGANVLTF | TGTGCCTCGGGCCCGGGGTTTTCTGGGGCCAACGTCCTGACTTTC
TRBD1 | TRBJ1-2 | . | TRBV2 | CASIAGQDNTYGYTF | TGTGCCAGCATTGCGGGACAGGATAATACCTATGGCTACACCTTC
TRBD2 | TRBJ2-3 | few | TRBV29-1 | CSVEDLAGRDTQYF | TGCAGCGTTGAGGACCTAGCGGGGCGGGATACGCAGTATTTT
. | TRBJ2-7 | . | TRBV7-8 | CASSYGPNPGEQYF | TGTGCCAGCAGCTATGGACCCAACCCAGGGGAGCAGTACTTC
TRBD2 | TRBJ2-7 | once | TRBV10-2 | CASSESYKERGAYEQYF | TGCGCCAGCAGTGAGTCCTATAAGGAGCGGGGGGCCTACGAGCAGTACTTC
. | TRBJ2-4 | . | TRBV27 | CASSPPRGSWAKNIQYF | TGTGCCAGCAGTCCCCCTCGGGGTTCGTGGGCCAAAAACATTCAGTACTTC
. | TRBJ1-5 | . | TRBV7-3 | CASSPDRVNQPQHF | TGTGCCAGCAGCCCAGACAGAGTCAATCAGCCCCAGCATTTT
. | TRBJ1-1 | few | TRBV7-3 | CASTQTSVPGAFF | TGTGCCAGCACCCAAACATCGGTGCCGGGGGCTTTCTTT
. | TRBJ1-6 | . | TRBV6-5 | CASSPSTGLRYF | TGTGCCAGCAGTCCGTCGACAGGACTCCGCTACTTT
. | TRBJ1-2 | . | TRBV30 | CAWTWASQFYGYTF | TGTGCCTGGACATGGGCCAGCCAATTCTATGGCTACACCTTC
TRBD1 | TRBJ2-5 | few | TRBV11-2 | CASSFGDRVEETQYF | TGTGCCAGCAGCTTTGGGGACAGGGTGGAGGAGACCCAGTACTTC
TRBD1 | TRBJ2-4 | . | TRBV9 | CASSAGQGLNIQYF | TGTGCCAGCAGCGCGGGACAGGGGTTAAACATTCAGTACTTC
. | TRBJ1-2 | . | TRBV2 | CASSDAFFYTF | TGTGCCAGCAGTGATGCATTCTTCTACACCTTC
. | TRBJ2-2 | few | TRBV29-1 | CSVTRGSNTGELFF | TGCAGCGTTACGAGGGGCTCGAACACCGGGGAGCTGTTTTTT
TRBD1 | TRBJ1-1 | . | TRBV7-2 | CASSYQVGGGPEAFF | TGTGCCAGCAGTTATCAGGTAGGGGGCGGACCTGAAGCTTTCTTT
. | TRBJ1-6 | few | TRBV7-6 | CASSLAGGRVNSPLHF | TGTGCCAGCAGCTTAGCGGGGGGGAGGGTGAATTCACCCCTCCACTTT
. | TRBJ2-3 | few | TRBV6-5 | CASSYSGVAWAQYF | TGTGCCAGCAGTTACTCCGGGGTCGCCTGGGCGCAGTATTTT
. | TRBJ1-1 | . | TRBV7-9 | CASSRADTEAFF | TGTGCCAGCAGCAGGGCGGACACTGAAGCTTTCTTT
TRBD1 | TRBJ1-6 | . | TRBV5-6 | CASSFGTGLNNSPLHF | TGTGCCAGCAGCTTTGGGACAGGGCTCAATAATTCACCCCTCCACTTT
TRBD2 | TRBJ2-3 | few | TRBV7-3 | CASSFNGGGIDTQYF | TGTGCCAGCAGCTTTAATGGCGGGGGTATAGATACGCAGTATTTT
. | TRBJ1-1 | . | TRBV19 | CASQISGSRPNTEAFF | TGTGCCAGTCAGATCTCGGGCTCCCGCCCGAACACTGAAGCTTTCTTT
TRBD1 | TRBJ2-3 | few | TRBV23-1 | CASSQNASGPGTGTDTQYF | TGCGCCAGCAGTCAAAACGCCTCCGGGCCCGGGACAGGGACAGATACGCAGTATTTT
TRBD1 | TRBJ1-5 | few | TRBV7-2 | CASSTQGDQPQHF | TGTGCCAGCAGCACCCAGGGGGATCAGCCCCAGCATTTT